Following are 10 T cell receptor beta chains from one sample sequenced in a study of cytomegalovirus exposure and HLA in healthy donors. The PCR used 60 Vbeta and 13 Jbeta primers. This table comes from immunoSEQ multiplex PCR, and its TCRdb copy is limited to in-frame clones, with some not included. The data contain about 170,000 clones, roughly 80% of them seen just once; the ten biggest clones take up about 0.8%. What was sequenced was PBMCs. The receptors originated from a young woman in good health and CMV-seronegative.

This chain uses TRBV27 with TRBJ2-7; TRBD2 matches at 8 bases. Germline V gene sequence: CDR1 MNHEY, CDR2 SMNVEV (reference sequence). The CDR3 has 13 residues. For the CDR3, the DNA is TGTGCTTCGTCGGGAGGGCTTTCCTACGAGCAGTACTTC. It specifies CASSGGLSYEQYF.

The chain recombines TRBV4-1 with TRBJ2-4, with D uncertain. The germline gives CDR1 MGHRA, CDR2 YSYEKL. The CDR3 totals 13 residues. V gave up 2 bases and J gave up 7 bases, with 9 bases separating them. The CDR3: CASSQRRENIQYF. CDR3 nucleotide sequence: TGCGCCAGCAGCCAAAGGAGAGAGAACATTCAGTACTTC.

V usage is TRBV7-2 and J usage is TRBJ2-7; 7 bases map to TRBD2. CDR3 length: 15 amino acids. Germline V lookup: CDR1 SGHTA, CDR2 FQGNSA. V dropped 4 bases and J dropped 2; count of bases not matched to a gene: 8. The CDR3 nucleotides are TGTGCCAGCAGCTGGGGGGGGTTTGCCGCCTACGAGCAGTACTTC. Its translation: CASSWGGFAAYEQYF.

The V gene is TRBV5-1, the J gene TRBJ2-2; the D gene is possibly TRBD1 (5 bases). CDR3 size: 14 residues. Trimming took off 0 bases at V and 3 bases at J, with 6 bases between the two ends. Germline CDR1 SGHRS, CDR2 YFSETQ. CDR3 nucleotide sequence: TGCGCCAGCAGCTTGGCACAGGACACCGGGGAGCTGTTTTTT. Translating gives CASSLAQDTGELFF.

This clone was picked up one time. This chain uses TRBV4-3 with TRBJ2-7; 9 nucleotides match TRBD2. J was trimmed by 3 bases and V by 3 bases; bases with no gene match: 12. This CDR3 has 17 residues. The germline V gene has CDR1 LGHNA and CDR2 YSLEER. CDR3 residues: CASSHGRHSGSLYEQYF. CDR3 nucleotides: TGCGCCAGCAGCCACGGTAGACATAGCGGGAGTCTCTACGAGCAGTACTTC.

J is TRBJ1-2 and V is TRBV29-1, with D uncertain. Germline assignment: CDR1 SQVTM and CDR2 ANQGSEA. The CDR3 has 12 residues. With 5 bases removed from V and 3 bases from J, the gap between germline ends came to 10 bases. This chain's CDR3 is CSVRVWDYGYTF. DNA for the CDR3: TGCAGCGTTCGGGTCTGGGACTATGGCTACACCTTC. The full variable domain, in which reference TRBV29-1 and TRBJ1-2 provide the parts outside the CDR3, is SAVISQKPSRDICQRGTSLTIQCQVDSQVTMMFWYRQQPGQSLTLIATANQGSEATYESGFVIDKFPISRPNLTFSTLTVSNMSPEDSSIYLCSVRVWDYGYTFGSGTRLTVV.

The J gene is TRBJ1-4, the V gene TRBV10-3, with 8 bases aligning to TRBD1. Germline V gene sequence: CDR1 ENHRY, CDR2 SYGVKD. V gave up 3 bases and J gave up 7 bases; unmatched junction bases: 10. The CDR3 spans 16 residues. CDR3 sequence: CAISEQRDRSGEKLFF. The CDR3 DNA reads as TGTGCCATCAGTGAACAGAGGGACAGGTCGGGTGAAAAACTGTTTTTT.

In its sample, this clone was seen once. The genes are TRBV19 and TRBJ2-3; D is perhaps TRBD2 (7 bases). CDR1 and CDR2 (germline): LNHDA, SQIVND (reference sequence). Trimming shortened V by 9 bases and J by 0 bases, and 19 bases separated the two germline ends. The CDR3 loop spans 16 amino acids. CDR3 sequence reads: CASRTGGRASTDTQYF. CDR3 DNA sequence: TGTGCCAGCCGCACCGGGGGGCGGGCAAGCACAGATACGCAGTATTTT.

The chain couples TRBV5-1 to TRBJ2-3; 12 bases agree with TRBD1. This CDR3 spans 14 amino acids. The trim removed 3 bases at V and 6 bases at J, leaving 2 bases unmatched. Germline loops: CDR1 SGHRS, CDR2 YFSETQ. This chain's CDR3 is CASSWDRGQDTQYF. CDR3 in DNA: TGCGCCAGCAGCTGGGACAGGGGGCAGGATACGCAGTATTTT.

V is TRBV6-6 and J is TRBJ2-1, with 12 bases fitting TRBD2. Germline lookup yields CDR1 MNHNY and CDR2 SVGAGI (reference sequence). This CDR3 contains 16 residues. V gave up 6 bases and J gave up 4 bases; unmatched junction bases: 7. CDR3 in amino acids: CASRVLAGGGYNEQFF. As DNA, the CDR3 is TGTGCCAGCAGGGTACTAGCGGGAGGTGGGTACAATGAGCAGTTCTTC.